This TCR beta chain derives from a study of vaccination effects on CD4 cells after COVID-19. Note on this clone: Antigen unknown.

The CDR3 runs 16 residues. V was cut by 3 bases and J by 0 bases, with 11 bases left in between. Germline-derived CDR1 and CDR2 are KGHSH and LQKENI. Some clones are missing from TCRdb's copy, which holds only in-frame ones; the method was immunoSEQ multiplex PCR. The sample records just under 60,000 clones, roughly 80% being singletons. Antigen-specific CD4+ T cells were first expanded with viral peptide pools by the ViraFEST assay and only then sequenced. CD4+ T cells were isolated after about nine days of culture. Two doses of either BNT162b2 or mRNA-1273 were given to each participant. This chain uses TRBV18 with TRBJ1-4; D is possibly TRBD1 (6 bases). This sample comprised CD4+ T cells from PBMCs cultured with HCoV-OC43 spike peptides, obtained after COVID-19 vaccination. Indicated subset: HCoV-OC43 spike overlapping peptide pool stimulation. The TCR sequence derives from a human donor who received a COVID-19 vaccine. The CDR3 sequence: CASSPPRGSTNEKLFF. The CDR3 DNA sequence: TGTGCCAGCTCACCGCCTAGGGGGTCAACTAATGAAAAACTGTTTTTT.